This TCR beta chain was obtained from a study of PD-L1 blockade in urothelial cancer. TCRdb keeps only in-frame clones here, not all; method: immunoSEQ multiplex PCR. The sample holds about 48,000 clones; roughly 80% are singletons and the top ten take 8.8%. Time point specified: peripheral blood 6 weeks after treatment start. The CDR3 is 16 residues long. Per the germline V gene, CDR1 is LNHDA and CDR2 is SQIVND (reference sequence). V lost 4 bases to trimming and J lost 5 bases, with 21 bases between them. The TCR sequence derives from a man in his 70s with urothelial cancer. The sample in question was PBMCs, obtained around atezolizumab (anti-PD-L1) treatment. The V and J genes are TRBV19 and TRBJ2-7, with D possibly being TRBD2 (7 bases). CDR3 sequence reads: CASSNPGTTGGDEQYF. The CDR3 nucleotides are TGTGCCAGTAGTAACCCTGGGACGACGGGGGGCGACGAGCAGTACTTC. The full variable domain, with the rest looked up from reference TRBV19 and TRBJ2-7, is DGGITQSPKYLFRKEGQNVTLSCEQNLNHDAMYWYRQDPGQGLRLIYYSQIVNDFQKGDIAEGYSVSREKKESFPLTVTSAQKNPTAFYLCASSNPGTTGGDEQYFGPGTRLTVT.